Shown below are 30 T cell receptor beta chains from a single sample sequenced in a study of shared clonotypes between healthy human individuals. Positive CCR7 selection of CD45RO-negative cells yielded the naive CD8 cells, and terminally differentiated effector memory CD45RA+ cells were excluded. Method: immunoSEQ multiplex PCR; TCRdb's copy keeps in-frame clones and lacks some. The sample contains 2 million or so clones, 85% to 95% of which appear only once. Sequencing was performed on naive CD8+ T cells sorted from blood. Source of these receptors: a man younger than 35 in good health.

Only one count was recorded for this clone. The chain is built from TRBV4-3 and TRBJ1-2; TRBD1 agrees at 8 bases. The germline V gene encodes CDR1 LGHNA and CDR2 YSLEER. V shed 0 bases, J shed 14 bases, and the junction held 8 bases outside the gene matches. The CDR3 is 13 amino acids. The CDR3 DNA reads as TGCGCCAGCAGCCAAGATTTGACAGGGGAGTTTACCTTC. Encoded protein: CASSQDLTGEFTF.

J is TRBJ2-1 and V is TRBV27, with 8 bases fitting TRBD2. V lost 0 bases to trimming and J lost 4 bases; unmatched junction nucleotides: 5. This CDR3 is built from 16 residues. Germline values: CDR1 MNHEY, CDR2 SMNVEV (reference sequence). The CDR3: CASSLSASGQYNEQFF. CDR3 coding DNA: TGTGCCAGCAGTTTATCGGCTAGCGGGCAATACAATGAGCAGTTCTTC.

The rearrangement links TRBV19 to TRBJ2-2; D is unclear. Germline CDR1 is LNHDA and CDR2 is SQIVND (reference sequence). The CDR3 totals 15 residues. The V end was cut by 7 bases, the J end by 1 base, with 13 bases between. The CDR3 DNA reads TGTGCCAGTACGGGCGTTTTCCTGAACACCGGGGAGCTGTTTTTT. This gives the protein CASTGVFLNTGELFF. The full variable domain, with the rest looked up from reference TRBV19 and TRBJ2-2, is DGGITQSPKYLFRKEGQNVTLSCEQNLNHDAMYWYRQDPGQGLRLIYYSQIVNDFQKGDIAEGYSVSREKKESFPLTVTSAQKNPTAFYLCASTGVFLNTGELFFGEGSRLTVL.

The V and J genes are TRBV4-1 and TRBJ2-5; weak D call: TRBD2 (6 bases). CDR3 length: 13 residues. In germline, CDR1 is MGHRA, CDR2 YSYEKL. The V and J ends lost 4 bases and 4 bases respectively, with 10 bases between them. Here the CDR3 reads CASSLGRGETQYF. The CDR3 nucleotides are TGCGCCAGCAGCCTCGGGAGAGGAGAGACCCAGTACTTC.

CDR3 loop: CASSLDTAIYNEQFF. The CDR3, as DNA: TGTGCCAGCAGTTTAGATACGGCTATCTACAATGAGCAGTTCTTC. The gene calls are TRBV28 and TRBJ2-1; no reliable D call. Trimming shortened V by 2 bases and J by 3 bases, and 11 bases separated the two germline ends. Germline lookup yields CDR1 MDHEN and CDR2 SYDVKM. The CDR3 runs to 15 residues.

V is TRBV6-5 and J is TRBJ2-1; a weak D match, TRBD2 (5 bases). Trimming stripped 2 bases from V and 9 bases from J, with 14 bases between. The CDR3 sequence is 14 residues long. The germline V gene has CDR1 MNHEY and CDR2 SVGAGI. Written as DNA, the CDR3 is TGTGCCAGCAGTTACCCGGGGAATGTGGGTGAGCAGTTCTTC. Its protein product is CASSYPGNVGEQFF.

The chain uses TRBV13 and TRBJ2-7, with 8 bases matching TRBD1. CDR3 size: 13 residues. Unmatched junction bases numbered 12, after V lost 6 bases and J lost 11 bases. Germline assignment: CDR1 PRHDT and CDR2 FYEKMQ (reference sequence). In DNA, the CDR3 is TGTGCCAGCAGGCTTGCCCAGACAGGGGAGGAGTACTTC. It codes for CASRLAQTGEEYF.

V and J are TRBV6-5 and TRBJ1-3, with unresolved D. Germline V lookup: CDR1 MNHEY, CDR2 SVGAGI. Trimming removed 3 bases at V and 4 bases at J, with 10 bases between. The CDR3 is 14 residues long. The CDR3 loop is CASSYDPVGNTIYF. CDR3 DNA sequence: TGTGCCAGCAGTTATGACCCGGTCGGAAACACCATATATTTT.

This chain uses TRBV2 with TRBJ1-1; maybe TRBD1 (5 bases). The CDR3 covers 15 residues. Germline CDR1 is SNHLY and CDR2 is FYNNEI. Trimming shortened V by 7 bases and J by 3 bases, and 18 bases separated the two germline ends. The CDR3 DNA follows: TGTGCCAGCAATCATGTGGTCCTGGGGGACACTGAAGCTTTCTTT. This sequence encodes CASNHVVLGDTEAFF.

The chain combines TRBV7-8 with TRBJ2-1; 13 bases are shared with TRBD2. Germline CDR1 is SGHVS and CDR2 is FQNEAQ. The J segment lost 5 bases and the V segment lost 0 bases, leaving 10 bases of the junction unmatched. CDR3 size: 19 residues. In nucleotides, the CDR3 is TGTGCCAGCAGCTTAGCGCTACTAGCGGGAGGGCCTAGCCACAATGAGCAGTTCTTC. The encoded protein is CASSLALLAGGPSHNEQFF.

This clone appeared a single time. The gene calls are TRBV7-9 and TRBJ1-1; 7 positions match TRBD1. The CDR3 has 17 residues. Looked up from germline, CDR1 is SEHNR and CDR2 is FQNEAQ (reference sequence). The V segment lost 5 bases and the J segment 1 base; nucleotides outside the gene matches: 13. The CDR3 sequence is CASSAGGVGIGNTEAFF. The CDR3 nucleotides are TGTGCCAGCAGCGCAGGGGGTGTGGGGATCGGGAACACTGAAGCTTTCTTT.

The chain employs TRBV4-1 and TRBJ1-4; no reliable D call. Trimming removed 3 bases at V and 8 bases at J, with 16 bases between. The length of the CDR3 is 15 residues. CDR1 is MGHRA, CDR2 YSYEKL, per germline. CDR3 DNA sequence: TGCGCCAGCAGCCAGACCCAGGCGGTGGGAGAAAAACTGTTTTTT. It yields the protein CASSQTQAVGEKLFF.

The CDR3 region has the DNA TGCGCCAGCAGTGAGACAGCTGGGCCTAACTATGGCTACACCTTC. Translating it yields CASSETAGPNYGYTF. This chain connects TRBV10-2 to TRBJ1-2; D unclear. V gave up 2 bases and J gave up 0 bases, with 10 bases separating them. Looked up from germline, CDR1 is WSHSY and CDR2 is SAAADI. This CDR3 spans 15 amino acids.

This chain connects TRBV7-9 to TRBJ2-7; weak D call: TRBD2 (6 bases). The CDR3 extends over 17 amino acids. Germline V gene data show CDR1 as SEHNR and CDR2 as FQNEAQ (reference sequence). V gave up 5 bases and J gave up 1 base, with 21 bases separating them. This chain's CDR3 is CASSPHMGGGPSYEQYF. The CDR3, as DNA: TGTGCCAGCAGCCCCCATATGGGGGGAGGCCCATCCTACGAGCAGTACTTC.

In regard to this clone: This same CDR3 is encoded by further DNA sequences in the sample. J is TRBJ2-7 and V is TRBV6-5; D is perhaps TRBD2 (6 bases). Trimming took off 8 bases at V and 4 bases at J, with 12 bases between the two ends. This CDR3 region has 12 residues. Germline CDR1 and CDR2: MNHEY and SVGAGI. CDR3 nucleotide sequence: TGTGCCAGCTCGGACTACTCTTACGAGCAGTACTTC. Amino acid sequence: CASSDYSYEQYF.

J is TRBJ2-1 and V is TRBV7-9; perhaps D is TRBD1 or TRBD2 (5 bases each). The CDR3 spans 16 residues. Germline CDR1 and CDR2: SEHNR and FQNEAQ (reference sequence). Between the trimmed V and J ends, which lost 3 bases and 8 bases, there was a span of 20 bases. The CDR3 region is CASSLLAGAKWDEQFF. The CDR3, as DNA: TGTGCCAGCAGCTTGCTTGCCGGGGCCAAATGGGATGAGCAGTTCTTC.

The genes are TRBV27 and TRBJ1-1; TRBD1 aligns across 7 bases. The trim removed 3 bases at V and 2 bases at J, leaving 3 bases unmatched. The CDR3 has 14 amino acids. The germline V gene has CDR1 MNHEY and CDR2 SMNVEV (reference sequence). The CDR3 loop is CASSFQGGNTEAFF. CDR3 nucleotides: TGTGCCAGCAGTTTCCAAGGGGGCAACACTGAAGCTTTCTTT.

The chain recombines TRBV6-6 with TRBJ2-7; no reliable D call. Looked up from germline, CDR1 is MNHNY and CDR2 is SVGAGI (reference sequence). Trimming shortened V by 5 bases and J by 3 bases, and 8 bases separated the two germline ends. The CDR3 covers 12 residues. The CDR3 DNA sequence: TGTGCCAGCAGTGCCAGCCACTACGAGCAGTACTTC. Translation gives CASSASHYEQYF.

The count of this clone is one. The CDR3 loop reads CASSVPGLAGGATYNEQFF. CDR3 coding DNA: TGTGCCAGCAGCGTTCCGGGACTAGCGGGAGGGGCCACCTACAATGAGCAGTTCTTC. V is TRBV5-6 and J is TRBJ2-1; 16 nucleotides line up with TRBD2. Per germline, CDR1 SGHDT and CDR2 YYEEEE. The CDR3 sequence is 19 residues long. V shed 4 bases, J shed 2 bases, and the junction held 9 bases outside the gene matches.

This chain links TRBV5-1 with TRBJ2-7; a weak D match, TRBD1 (6 bases). The V and J ends lost 0 bases and 3 bases respectively, with 10 bases between them. CDR3 length equals 14 residues. CDR1 is SGHRS, CDR2 YFSETQ, per germline. CDR3: CASSLAQGNYEQYF. In DNA form, the CDR3 reads TGCGCCAGCAGCTTGGCACAGGGAAACTACGAGCAGTACTTC.

The J gene is TRBJ2-1, the V gene TRBV18; tentative D call: TRBD2 (6 bases). Germline V gives CDR1 KGHSH, CDR2 LQKENI. Trimming pared 3 bases from V and 4 bases from J, leaving 13 bases between. This CDR3 has 15 amino acids. DNA for the CDR3: TGTGCCAGCTCACCCTCACCGGGGGAGTACAATGAGCAGTTCTTC. Its translation is CASSPSPGEYNEQFF.

The chain couples TRBV4-3 to TRBJ2-1; tentative D call: TRBD2 (6 bases). The CDR3 length is 15 residues. Trimming stripped 4 bases from V and 4 bases from J, with 14 bases between. CDR1 LGHNA and CDR2 YSLEER come from the germline V gene. CDR3 amino acids: CASSPRGTAYNEQFF. The CDR3 nucleotides are TGCGCCAGCAGCCCTCGGGGGACCGCGTACAATGAGCAGTTCTTC.

The gene calls are TRBV28 and TRBJ2-5; TRBD1 agrees at 9 bases. Germline trimming cut 6 bases from V and 4 bases from J; bases unmatched to any gene: 6. The CDR3 runs to 14 residues. CDR1 MDHEN and CDR2 SYDVKM come from the germline V gene. The CDR3 DNA reads as TGTGCCAGCAGCCAGACAGGGGGGGTAGAGACCCAGTACTTC. It yields the protein CASSQTGGVETQYF.

The chain has TRBV5-4 and TRBJ1-1; D is perhaps TRBD1 (6 bases). The CDR3 sequence is 13 residues long. Trimming removed 4 bases at V and 4 bases at J, with 11 bases between. The V gene's germline CDR1 is SGHNT and CDR2 YYREEE (reference sequence). CDR3 DNA sequence: TGTGCCAGCAGCGATACAGGGATCACTGAAGCTTTCTTT. The encoded protein is CASSDTGITEAFF.

The V gene is TRBV6-5, the J gene TRBJ1-4; D is perhaps TRBD1 (5 bases). V was clipped by 2 bases and J by 3 bases, with 10 bases between them. CDR1 and CDR2 from the germline V gene are MNHEY and SVGAGI. CDR3 length: 15 amino acids. CDR3 sequence (DNA): TGTGCCAGCAGTTACCTCCCAGGGTCTAATGAAAAACTGTTTTTT. Its translation: CASSYLPGSNEKLFF.

This rearrangement joins TRBV2 to TRBJ1-6; no definite D call. In germline, CDR1 is SNHLY, CDR2 FYNNEI. V shed 9 bases and J shed 0 bases, with 12 bases lying between them. The CDR3 is made up of 15 amino acids. CDR3 bases: TGTGCCAGTAAGCGGGAGAGCTCCTATAATTCACCCCTCCACTTT. Its protein is CASKRESSYNSPLHF.

The chain is built from TRBV7-6 and TRBJ2-7; D is uncertain. The CDR3 length is 12 residues. The V gene's germline CDR1 is SGHVS and CDR2 FNYEAQ. Trimming took off 5 bases at V and 7 bases at J, with 12 bases between the two ends. The CDR3 protein is CASSGDTWEQYF. The CDR3, as DNA: TGTGCCAGCAGCGGTGATACTTGGGAGCAGTACTTC.

Remarks on this clone: The sample holds other DNA sequences that translate to the same CDR3. The chain employs TRBV6-5 and TRBJ2-7; maybe TRBD1 (7 bases). CDR3 length: 14 amino acids. With 2 bases removed from V and 2 bases from J, the gap between germline ends came to 10 bases. Looked up from germline, CDR1 is MNHEY and CDR2 is SVGAGI. CDR3 coding DNA: TGTGCCAGCAGTTACACAGGGGAGGCCTACGAGCAGTACTTC. It encodes CASSYTGEAYEQYF.

This rearrangement joins TRBV7-2 to TRBJ2-7; D might be TRBD2 (6 bases). Matching the DNA end better, TRBJ2-5 makes the J call doubtful. This CDR3 has 14 amino acids. The germline V gene encodes CDR1 SGHTA and CDR2 FQGNSA. The CDR3 sequence is CASSLIGGGATQYF. Here the CDR3 DNA reads TGTGCCAGCAGCTTAATCGGTGGCGGGGCGACCCAGTACTTC.

Turning to this clone: The same CDR3 arises from other DNA sequences in this sample as well. The V call is TRBV6-5, the J call TRBJ1-1; possible D gene TRBD1, 5 bases. The V end was cut by 0 bases, the J end by 5 bases, with 10 bases between. The CDR3 extends over 14 amino acids. Germline V gene lookup returns CDR1 MNHEY and CDR2 SVGAGI. The CDR3 nucleotides are TGTGCCAGCAGTTACTCTGAGGGGAGGACTGAAGCTTTCTTT. Amino acids: CASSYSEGRTEAFF.